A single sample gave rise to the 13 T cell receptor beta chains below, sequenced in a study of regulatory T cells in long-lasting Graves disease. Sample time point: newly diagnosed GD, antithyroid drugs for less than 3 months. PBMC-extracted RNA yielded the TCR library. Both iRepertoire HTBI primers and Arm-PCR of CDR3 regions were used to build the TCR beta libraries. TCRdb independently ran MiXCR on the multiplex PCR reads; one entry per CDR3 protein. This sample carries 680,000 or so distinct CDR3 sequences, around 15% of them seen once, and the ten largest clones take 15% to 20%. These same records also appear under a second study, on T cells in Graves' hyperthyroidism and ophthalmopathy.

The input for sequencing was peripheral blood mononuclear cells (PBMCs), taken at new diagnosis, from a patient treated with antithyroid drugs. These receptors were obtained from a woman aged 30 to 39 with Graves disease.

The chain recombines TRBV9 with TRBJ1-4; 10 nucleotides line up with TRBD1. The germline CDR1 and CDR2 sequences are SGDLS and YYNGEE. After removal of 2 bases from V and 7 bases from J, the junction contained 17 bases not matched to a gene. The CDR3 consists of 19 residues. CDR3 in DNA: TGTGCCAGCAGCGTGTCCCCCGCTGCGACAGGGGGCGCGGGTGAAAAACTGTTTTTT. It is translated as CASSVSPAATGGAGEKLFF.

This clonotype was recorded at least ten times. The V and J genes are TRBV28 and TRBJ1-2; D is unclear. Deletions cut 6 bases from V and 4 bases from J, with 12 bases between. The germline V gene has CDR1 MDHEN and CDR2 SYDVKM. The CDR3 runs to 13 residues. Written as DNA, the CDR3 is TGTGCCAGCAGCCCTTCGGGCGTCTATGGCTACACCTTC. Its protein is CASSPSGVYGYTF.

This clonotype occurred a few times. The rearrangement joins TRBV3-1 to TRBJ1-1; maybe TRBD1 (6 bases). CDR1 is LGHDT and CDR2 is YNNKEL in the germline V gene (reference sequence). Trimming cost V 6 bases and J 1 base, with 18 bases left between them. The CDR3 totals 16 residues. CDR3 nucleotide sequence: TGTGCCAGCAGTTTTAGCCAGGGGTTGGGGAACACTGAAGCTTTCTTT. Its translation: CASSFSQGLGNTEAFF.

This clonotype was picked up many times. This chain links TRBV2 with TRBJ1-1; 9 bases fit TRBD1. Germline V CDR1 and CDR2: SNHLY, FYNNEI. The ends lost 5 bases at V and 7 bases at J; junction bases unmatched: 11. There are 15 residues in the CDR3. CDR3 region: CASSLLDRGGSEAFF. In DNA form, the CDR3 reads TGTGCCAGCAGTCTCTTGGACAGGGGTGGGAGTGAAGCTTTCTTT.

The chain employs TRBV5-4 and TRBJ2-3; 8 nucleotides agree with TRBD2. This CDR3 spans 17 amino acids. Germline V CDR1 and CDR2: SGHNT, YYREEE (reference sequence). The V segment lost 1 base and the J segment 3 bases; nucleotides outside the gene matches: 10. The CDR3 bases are TGTGCCAGCAGCTTGTTAGCCCTAGCGGGCCAAACAGATACGCAGTATTTT. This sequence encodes CASSLLALAGQTDTQYF.

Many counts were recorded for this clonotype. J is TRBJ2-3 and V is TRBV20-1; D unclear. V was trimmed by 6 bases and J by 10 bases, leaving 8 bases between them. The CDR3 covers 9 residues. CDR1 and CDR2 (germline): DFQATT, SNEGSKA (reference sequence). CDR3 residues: CSASKAQYF. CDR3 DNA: TGCAGTGCCTCTAAAGCGCAGTATTTT.

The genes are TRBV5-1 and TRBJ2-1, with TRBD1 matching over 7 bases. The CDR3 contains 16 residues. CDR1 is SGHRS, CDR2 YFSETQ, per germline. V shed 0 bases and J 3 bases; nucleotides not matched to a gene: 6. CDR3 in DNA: TGCGCCAGCAGCTTGGACCCCGGGACAGTCTACAATGAGCAGTTCTTC. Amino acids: CASSLDPGTVYNEQFF. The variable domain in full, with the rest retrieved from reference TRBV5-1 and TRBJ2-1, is KAGVTQTPRYLIKTRGQQVTLSCSPISGHRSVSWYQQTPGQGLQFLFEYFSETQRNKGNFPGRFSGRQFSNSRSEMNVSTLELGDSALYLCASSLDPGTVYNEQFFGPGTRLTVL.

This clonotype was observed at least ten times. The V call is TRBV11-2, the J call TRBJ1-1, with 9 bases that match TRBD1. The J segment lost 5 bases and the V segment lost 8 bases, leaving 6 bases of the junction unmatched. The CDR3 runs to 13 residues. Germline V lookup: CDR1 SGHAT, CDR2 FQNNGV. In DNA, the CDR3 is TGTGCCAGCGGCGCGGACAGGGGAACTGAAGCTTTCTTT. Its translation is CASGADRGTEAFF.

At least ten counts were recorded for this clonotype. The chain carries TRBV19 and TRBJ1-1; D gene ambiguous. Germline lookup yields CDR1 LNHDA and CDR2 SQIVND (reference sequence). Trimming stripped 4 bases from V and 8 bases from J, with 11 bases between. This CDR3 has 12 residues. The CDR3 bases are TGTGCCAGTAGTACCACCGGAACCGAAGCTTTCTTT. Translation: CASSTTGTEAFF.

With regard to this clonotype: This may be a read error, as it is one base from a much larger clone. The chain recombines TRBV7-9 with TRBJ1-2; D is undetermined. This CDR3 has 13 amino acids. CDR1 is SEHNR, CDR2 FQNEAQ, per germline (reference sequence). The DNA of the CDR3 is TGTGCCAGCAGCCCGCAAGGCGGCTATGGCCACACCTTC. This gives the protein CASSPQGGYGHTF. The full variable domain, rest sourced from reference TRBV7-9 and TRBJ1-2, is DTGVSQNPRHKITKRGQNVTFRCDPISEHNRLYWYRQTLGQGPEFLTYFQNEAQLEKSRLLSDRFSAERPKGSFSTLEIQRTEQGDSAMYLCASSPQGGYGHTFGSGTRLTVV.

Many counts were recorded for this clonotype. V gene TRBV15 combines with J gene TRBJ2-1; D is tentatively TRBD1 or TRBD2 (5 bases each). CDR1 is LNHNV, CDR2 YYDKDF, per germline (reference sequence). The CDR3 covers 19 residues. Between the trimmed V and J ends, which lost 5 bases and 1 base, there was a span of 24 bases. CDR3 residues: CATSGRDPRGFSSYNEQFF. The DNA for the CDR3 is TGTGCCACCAGCGGCCGGGACCCCCGGGGATTTAGTTCCTACAATGAGCAGTTCTTC.

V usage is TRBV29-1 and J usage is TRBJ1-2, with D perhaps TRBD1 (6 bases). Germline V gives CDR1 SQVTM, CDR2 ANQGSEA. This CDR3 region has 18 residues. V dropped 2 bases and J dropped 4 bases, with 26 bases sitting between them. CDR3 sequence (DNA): TGCAGCGTTGAATTCCCAAGGGGCAGGGGAAAGTTTAGCTATGGCTACACCTTC. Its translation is CSVEFPRGRGKFSYGYTF. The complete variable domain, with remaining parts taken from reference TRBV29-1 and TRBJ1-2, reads SAVISQKPSRDICQRGTSLTIQCQVDSQVTMMFWYRQQPGQSLTLIATANQGSEATYESGFVIDKFPISRPNLTFSTLTVSNMSPEDSSIYLCSVEFPRGRGKFSYGYTFGSGTRLTVV.

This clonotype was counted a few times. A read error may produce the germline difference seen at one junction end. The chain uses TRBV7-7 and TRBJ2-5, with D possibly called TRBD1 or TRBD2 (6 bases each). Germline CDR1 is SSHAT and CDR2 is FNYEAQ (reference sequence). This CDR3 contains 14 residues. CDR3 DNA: TGTGCTAGCAGCTTAAGGGGGGTGTTAGAGACCCAGTACTTC. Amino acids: CASSLRGVLETQYF.